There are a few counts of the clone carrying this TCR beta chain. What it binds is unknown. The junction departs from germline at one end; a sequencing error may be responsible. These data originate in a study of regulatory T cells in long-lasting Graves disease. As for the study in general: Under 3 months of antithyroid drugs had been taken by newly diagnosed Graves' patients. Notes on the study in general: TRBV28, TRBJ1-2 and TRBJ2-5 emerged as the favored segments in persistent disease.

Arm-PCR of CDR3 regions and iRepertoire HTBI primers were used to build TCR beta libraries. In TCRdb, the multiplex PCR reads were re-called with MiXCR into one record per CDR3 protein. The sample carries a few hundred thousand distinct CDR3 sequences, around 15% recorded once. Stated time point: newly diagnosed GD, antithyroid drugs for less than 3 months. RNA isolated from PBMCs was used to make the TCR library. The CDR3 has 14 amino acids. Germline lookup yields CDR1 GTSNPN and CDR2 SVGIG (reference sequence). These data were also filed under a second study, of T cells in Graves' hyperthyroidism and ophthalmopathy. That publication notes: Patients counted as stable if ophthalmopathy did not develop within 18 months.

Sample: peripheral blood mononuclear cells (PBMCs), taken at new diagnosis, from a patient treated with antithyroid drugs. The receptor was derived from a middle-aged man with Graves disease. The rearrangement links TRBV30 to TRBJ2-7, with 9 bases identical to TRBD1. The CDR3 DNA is TGTGCCTGGAGTGCGGGACAGGGCCCCTACGGGCAGTACTTC. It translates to CAWSAGQGPYGQYF.